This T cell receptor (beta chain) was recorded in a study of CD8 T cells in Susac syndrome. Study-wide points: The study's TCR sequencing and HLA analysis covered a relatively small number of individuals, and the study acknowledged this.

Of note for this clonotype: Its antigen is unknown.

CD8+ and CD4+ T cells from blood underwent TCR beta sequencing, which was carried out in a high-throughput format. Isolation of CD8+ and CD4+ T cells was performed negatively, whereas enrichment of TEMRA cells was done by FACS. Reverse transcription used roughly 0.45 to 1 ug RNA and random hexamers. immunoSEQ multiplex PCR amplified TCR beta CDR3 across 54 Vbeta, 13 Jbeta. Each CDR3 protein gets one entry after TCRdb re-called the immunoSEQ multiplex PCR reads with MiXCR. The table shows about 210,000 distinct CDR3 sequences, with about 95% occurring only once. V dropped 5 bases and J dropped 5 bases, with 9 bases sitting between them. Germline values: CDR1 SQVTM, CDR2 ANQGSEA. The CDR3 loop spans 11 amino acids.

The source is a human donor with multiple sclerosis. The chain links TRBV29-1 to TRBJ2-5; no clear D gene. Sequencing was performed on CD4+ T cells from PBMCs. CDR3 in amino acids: CSVLSGETQYF. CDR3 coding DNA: TGCAGCGTTCTGAGTGGGGAGACCCAGTACTTC.